Each of the 28 T cell receptor beta chains below was sequenced from the same sample in a study of OX40 agonist ivuxolimab in advanced cancers. The data were produced by immunoSEQ multiplex PCR, yet TCRdb's version contains in-frame clones alone and is incomplete. The profile covers about 22,000 clones, with roughly 88% appearing a single time and 34% taken by the ten largest. The sample was CD4+ or CD8+ T cells sorted from blood, taken in a trial of the OX40 agonist ivuxolimab. These receptors originate from an adult with an advanced solid tumor such as melanoma, head and neck, liver or kidney cancer.

The chain has TRBV5-4 and TRBJ2-2; 7 bases are shared with TRBD1. V was pared by 4 bases and J by 5 bases, with 8 bases of the junction left unmatched. CDR3 length: 15 residues. The germline CDR1 and CDR2 sequences are SGHNT and YYREEE (reference sequence). The CDR3: CASSRGQVVTGELFF. In DNA form, the CDR3 reads TGTGCCAGCAGCCGAGGACAGGTGGTAACCGGGGAGCTGTTTTTT.

J is TRBJ2-1 and V is TRBV7-8; 9 nucleotides agree with TRBD2. The CDR3 is 16 amino acids. The germline gives CDR1 SGHVS, CDR2 FQNEAQ. V lost 2 bases and J lost 5; bases outside the gene matches: 7. DNA of the CDR3: TGTGCCAGCAGCTTATTTAGCGGGAGCTTCAACAATGAGCAGTTCTTC. Translation: CASSLFSGSFNNEQFF.

This rearrangement joins TRBV7-2 to TRBJ2-7, with 10 bases aligning to TRBD2. The CDR3 has 16 amino acids. V was pared by 1 base and J by 2 bases, with 5 bases of the junction left unmatched. Germline-derived CDR1 and CDR2 are SGHTA and FQGNSA. CDR3: CASSLGALAGPYEQYF. In DNA, the CDR3 is TGTGCCAGCAGCTTAGGAGCACTAGCGGGGCCCTACGAGCAGTACTTC.

The chain uses TRBV18 and TRBJ1-4; D unresolved. The V gene lost 2 bases and the J gene lost 0 bases, with 7 bases spanning the gap. This CDR3 has 15 amino acids. Germline loops: CDR1 KGHSH, CDR2 LQKENI. The DNA of the CDR3 is TGTGCCAGCTCACCATTGACGGCAACTAATGAAAAACTGTTTTTT. Translating it yields CASSPLTATNEKLFF. The complete variable domain, with remaining parts taken from reference TRBV18 and TRBJ1-4, reads NAGVMQNPRHLVRRRGQEARLRCSPMKGHSHVYWYRQLPEEGLKFMVYLQKENIIDESGMPKERFSAEFPKEGPSILRIQQVVRGDSAAYFCASSPLTATNEKLFFGSGTQLSVL.

V gene TRBV7-6 combines with J gene TRBJ2-7, with D maybe TRBD1 (5 bases). The V gene lost 5 bases and the J gene lost 6 bases, with 14 bases spanning the gap. This CDR3 has 13 amino acids. Germline assignment: CDR1 SGHVS and CDR2 FNYEAQ. Here the CDR3 reads CASSGVPRGEQYF. Written as DNA, the CDR3 is TGTGCCAGCAGCGGGGTTCCAAGGGGCGAGCAGTACTTC.

In nucleotides, the CDR3 is TGCGCCAGCAGCTACGACACTGAAGCTTTCTTT. It encodes CASSYDTEAFF. J is TRBJ1-1 and V is TRBV5-1; no clear D. This CDR3 is 11 amino acids long. The V end lost 3 bases, the J end lost 3 bases, and 3 bases lay between the germline ends. Germline lookup yields CDR1 SGHRS and CDR2 YFSETQ.

This clone has only one observation. V gene TRBV13 combines with J gene TRBJ2-1, with 7 bases lining up with TRBD1. Trimming removed 4 bases from V and 1 base from J; junction bases left unmatched: 4. Germline V gene lookup returns CDR1 PRHDT and CDR2 FYEKMQ (reference sequence). This CDR3 region has 15 residues. The CDR3 loop is CASSSAQGSYNEQFF. DNA for the CDR3: TGTGCCAGCAGCTCAGCACAGGGGTCCTACAATGAGCAGTTCTTC.

V usage is TRBV19 and J usage is TRBJ1-1; the match to TRBD1 covers 9 bases. Germline V gene lookup returns CDR1 LNHDA and CDR2 SQIVND (reference sequence). The trim removed 5 bases at V and 0 bases at J, leaving 4 bases unmatched. The CDR3 sequence is 15 residues long. The CDR3 reads CASSLRTGVNTEAFF. CDR3 in DNA: TGTGCCAGTAGTCTTCGGACAGGGGTGAACACTGAAGCTTTCTTT.

The gene calls are TRBV6-5 and TRBJ1-4, with a tentative D call TRBD1 (6 bases). The CDR3 has 15 amino acids. The germline gives CDR1 MNHEY, CDR2 SVGAGI. V shed 2 bases and J shed 7 bases, with 14 bases lying between them. The CDR3 sequence is CASSYDGGLGEKLFF. CDR3 DNA: TGTGCCAGCAGTTACGATGGGGGGCTGGGTGAAAAACTGTTTTTT.

V and J are TRBV7-9 and TRBJ2-3; 10 bases map to TRBD2. V lost 1 base, J lost 0 bases, and 10 bases stayed unmatched. Germline-derived CDR1 and CDR2 are SEHNR and FQNEAQ (reference sequence). The CDR3 consists of 19 residues. In DNA, the CDR3 is TGTGCCAGCAGCTTAGGGACCTTTGGACTAGCGGAAAGCACAGATACGCAGTATTTT. Translated, it gives CASSLGTFGLAESTDTQYF.

J is TRBJ2-7 and V is TRBV10-2; 12 nucleotides align to TRBD2. With 6 bases clipped from V and 3 bases from J, the junction kept 3 bases outside the gene matches. Per the germline V gene, CDR1 is WSHSY and CDR2 is SAAADI. The CDR3 has 14 residues. The CDR3 loop reads CASRPGLAGYEQYF. DNA for the CDR3: TGCGCCAGCAGACCGGGACTAGCGGGCTACGAGCAGTACTTC.

This clone came up once. The genes are TRBV10-3 and TRBJ2-7, with 7 bases fitting TRBD2. This CDR3 contains 14 residues. V gave up 3 bases and J gave up 3 bases; unmatched junction bases: 5. Germline CDR1 and CDR2: ENHRY and SYGVKD. This CDR3 is CAISDLAENYEQYF. The CDR3 DNA follows: TGTGCCATCAGTGATCTAGCGGAAAACTACGAGCAGTACTTC.

J is TRBJ2-7 and V is TRBV27; 7 positions agree with TRBD2. Germline V CDR1 and CDR2: MNHEY, SMNVEV (reference sequence). The CDR3 is made up of 11 amino acids. The CDR3 DNA is TGTGTAGCGGGCGGGGTCTACGAGCAGTACTTC. This codes for CVAGGVYEQYF.

The chain employs TRBV19 and TRBJ2-1, with TRBD2 matching over 8 bases. Germline-derived CDR1 and CDR2 are LNHDA and SQIVND (reference sequence). The V gene end was trimmed by 5 bases and the J gene end by 8 bases; junction bases not matched to a gene: 8. The CDR3 totals 14 residues. CDR3 coding DNA: TGTGCCAGTAGTCGGGGACTAGTGTACGATGAGCAGTTCTTC. This codes for CASSRGLVYDEQFF.

The V gene is TRBV6-6, the J gene TRBJ2-7; D uncertain. The V end was cut by 0 bases, the J end by 0 bases, with 3 bases between. CDR3 length: 13 amino acids. Germline V gene lookup returns CDR1 MNHNY and CDR2 SVGAGI (reference sequence). The CDR3 protein is CASSYSNSYEQYF. Written as DNA, the CDR3 is TGTGCCAGCAGTTACTCGAACTCCTACGAGCAGTACTTC.

This clone has only one observation. The chain carries TRBV28 and TRBJ2-2; 9 nucleotides agree with TRBD2. This CDR3 comprises 16 residues. With V trimmed by 9 bases and J by 0 bases, 8 bases remained unmatched. The germline V gene encodes CDR1 MDHEN and CDR2 SYDVKM. The CDR3 DNA sequence: TGTGCCAGGATGCTTTTAGCGGGAGCGAACACCGGGGAGCTGTTTTTT. Translating gives CARMLLAGANTGELFF.

The genes are TRBV7-6 and TRBJ1-2; 10 bases match TRBD1. Per germline, CDR1 SGHVS and CDR2 FNYEAQ. The CDR3 spans 14 residues. Unmatched junction bases numbered 2, after V lost 4 bases and J lost 3 bases. In DNA, the CDR3 is TGTGCCAGCAGCTCGGACAGGGGGTACTATGGCTACACCTTC. It codes for CASSSDRGYYGYTF. The whole variable domain, filled in from reference TRBV7-6 and TRBJ1-2, reads GAGVSQSPRYKVTKRGQDVALRCDPISGHVSLYWYRQALGQGPEFLTYFNYEAQQDKSGLPNDRFSAERPEGSISTLTIQRTEQRDSAMYRCASSSDRGYYGYTFGSGTRLTVV.

The chain carries TRBV11-1 and TRBJ1-2; no firm D call. The CDR3 sequence is 13 residues long. CDR1 is SGHAT and CDR2 is FQDESV in the germline V gene (reference sequence). V lost 1 base, J lost 4 bases, and 7 bases lay in between. The CDR3 DNA follows: TGTGCCAGCAGCTTAGGGAGCATCTATGGCTACACCTTC. Translation gives CASSLGSIYGYTF.

The rearrangement uses TRBV5-6 and TRBJ2-1; TRBD2 is a possible D gene (5 bases). V was pared by 7 bases and J by 11 bases, with 19 bases between. This CDR3 comprises 13 residues. Germline V CDR1 and CDR2: SGHDT, YYEEEE. The CDR3 region has the DNA TGTGCCAGCCGTCAAGGGAGCTTAGATCAGCAGTTCTTC. Its translation: CASRQGSLDQQFF. The full variable domain, with the rest looked up from reference TRBV5-6 and TRBJ2-1, is DAGVTQSPTHLIKTRGQQVTLRCSPKSGHDTVSWYQQALGQGPQFIFQYYEEEERQRGNFPDRFSGHQFPNYSSELNVNALLLGDSALYLCASRQGSLDQQFFGPGTRLTVL.

The genes are TRBV5-4 and TRBJ2-1; 16 positions match TRBD2. With V trimmed by 4 bases and J by 0 bases, 4 bases remained unmatched. Germline CDR1 is SGHNT and CDR2 is YYREEE (reference sequence). There are 18 residues in the CDR3. The CDR3 spells CASSGTSGRGSSYNEQFF. The CDR3 region has the DNA TGTGCCAGCAGCGGGACTAGCGGGAGGGGTAGCTCCTACAATGAGCAGTTCTTC.

This clone occurred once. The rearrangement uses TRBV7-9 and TRBJ2-1, with a possible D match to TRBD2 (8 bases). V was clipped by 5 bases and J by 8 bases, with 31 bases between them. CDR1 is SEHNR, CDR2 FQNEAQ, per germline (reference sequence). The CDR3 is made up of 19 amino acids. The CDR3 reads CASSGMTGMSGGRIHEQFF. For the CDR3, the DNA is TGTGCCAGCAGCGGTATGACAGGGATGAGCGGGGGAAGGATTCATGAGCAGTTCTTC.

As to this clone: A read error may account for a junction end that differs from germline. Other DNA sequences in this specimen translate into the identical CDR3. The chain links TRBV10-3 to TRBJ2-2, with 13 bases identical to TRBD2. Per the germline V gene, CDR1 is ENHRY and CDR2 is SYGVKD. The CDR3 covers 19 residues. The CDR3, as DNA: TGCGCCATCAGTGAGCCCGGGACTAGCGGGATGGGTAACACCGGGGAGCTGTTTTTT. This sequence encodes CAISEPGTSGMGNTGELFF.

This chain connects TRBV7-9 to TRBJ2-7; 8 nucleotides line up with TRBD1. The CDR3 is made up of 13 amino acids. Trimming removed 8 bases from V and 3 bases from J; junction bases left unmatched: 6. Germline values: CDR1 SEHNR, CDR2 FQNEAQ (reference sequence). The CDR3 loop reads CASSGTGHYEQYF. The CDR3 nucleotides are TGTGCCAGCTCCGGGACAGGCCACTACGAGCAGTACTTC.

This chain links TRBV11-2 with TRBJ1-2; tentatively, D is TRBD1 (5 bases). This CDR3 comprises 14 residues. V lost 1 base and J lost 4, with 10 bases in between. CDR1 is SGHAT and CDR2 is FQNNGV in the germline V gene. CDR3 bases: TGTGCCAGCAGCTTAGGGGACGGCTTCTATGGCTACACCTTC. It encodes CASSLGDGFYGYTF.

The V and J genes are TRBV5-6 and TRBJ2-7; no definite D call. V was pared by 6 bases and J by 2 bases, with 15 bases between. The CDR3 spans 14 residues. Germline CDR1 and CDR2: SGHDT and YYEEEE. Here the CDR3 DNA reads TGTGCCAGCACCCTCCGCCAGCAAACCTACGAGCAGTACTTC. It yields the protein CASTLRQQTYEQYF.

This clone qualifies as medium-sized. The chain combines TRBV19 with TRBJ1-2; perhaps TRBD1 as D (6 bases). Germline V lookup: CDR1 LNHDA, CDR2 SQIVND (reference sequence). Trimming stripped 1 base from V and 7 bases from J, with 13 bases between. The CDR3 covers 14 residues. CDR3 bases: TGTGCCAGTAGTATAGTTCCGGGGGCGGCTGGCTACACCTTC. It specifies CASSIVPGAAGYTF.

This chain uses TRBV9 with TRBJ2-2; 12 bases line up with TRBD2. Germline values: CDR1 SGDLS, CDR2 YYNGEE. The CDR3 sequence is 17 residues long. V lost 1 base and J lost 4; bases outside the gene matches: 5. The CDR3 bases are TGTGCCAGCAGCGTACGGCTAGCGGGAGGGACCACCGGGGAGCTGTTTTTT. Translated: CASSVRLAGGTTGELFF.

The CDR3 nucleotides read TGTGCCAGCAGTTTAAGTACAGGGGGCCTCTACGAGCAGTACTTC. Protein product: CASSLSTGGLYEQYF. The V and J genes are TRBV27 and TRBJ2-7; TRBD1 agrees at 9 bases. The junction had 5 bases not matched to a gene; V was cut back by 2 bases and J by 3 bases. This CDR3 comprises 15 residues. Germline CDR1 reads MNHEY; CDR2 reads SMNVEV (reference sequence).